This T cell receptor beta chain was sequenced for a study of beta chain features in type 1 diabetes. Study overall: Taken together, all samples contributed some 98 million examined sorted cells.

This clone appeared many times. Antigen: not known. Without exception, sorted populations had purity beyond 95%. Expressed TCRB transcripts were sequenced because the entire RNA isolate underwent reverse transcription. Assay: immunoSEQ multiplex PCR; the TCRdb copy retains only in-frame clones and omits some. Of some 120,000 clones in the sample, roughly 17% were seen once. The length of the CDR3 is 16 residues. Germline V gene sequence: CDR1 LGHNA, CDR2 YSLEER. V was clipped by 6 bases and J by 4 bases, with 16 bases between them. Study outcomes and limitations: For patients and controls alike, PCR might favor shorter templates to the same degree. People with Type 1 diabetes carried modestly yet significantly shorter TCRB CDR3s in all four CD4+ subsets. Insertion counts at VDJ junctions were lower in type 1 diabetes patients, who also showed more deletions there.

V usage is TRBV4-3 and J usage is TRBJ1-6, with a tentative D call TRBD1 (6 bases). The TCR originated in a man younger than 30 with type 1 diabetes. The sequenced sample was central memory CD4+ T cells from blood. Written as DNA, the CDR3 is TGCGCCAGCAGTTTGGGGAGACAGGAGTATAATTCACCCCTCCACTTT. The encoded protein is CASSLGRQEYNSPLHF.